This T cell receptor (beta chain) was captured by sequencing in a study of cytomegalovirus exposure and HLA in healthy donors. Study-level findings and limits: Per a prior analysis, the majority of TCR beta V segments were productive roughly 90% or roughly 30% of the time. According to a later analysis, donors in an Asian-associated ancestry cluster reportedly had fewer N-insertions than the approximately 670-donor mean.

This PCR relied on a set of 60 Vbeta primers and 13 Jbeta primers. Libraries were prepared by immunoSEQ multiplex PCR; TCRdb keeps only in-frame clonotypes and omits some of them. This table lists about 140,000 clones. CDR3 length: 14 residues. Germline V gives CDR1 MNHEY, CDR2 SVGAGI. The germline V and J ends were trimmed by 6 bases and 5 bases, with 16 bases remaining between them. As concerns this clone: Its antigen is undetermined.

Sequencing used PBMCs. The chain combines TRBV6-5 with TRBJ1-1, with TRBD1 as a possible D gene (5 bases). The receptor comes from a male donor in good health and CMV-seronegative. The CDR3 sequence: CASSLTGGGTEAFF. DNA of the CDR3: TGTGCCAGCAGCCTAACGGGGGGGGGAACTGAAGCTTTCTTT.